The 2 T cell receptor beta chains listed next were all sequenced from one sample in a study of control samples from healthy donors and cancer patients. The protocol was immunoSEQ multiplex PCR, while the TCRdb copy is restricted to in-frame clones and leaves out a portion. Found here are tens of thousands of clones, around 89% of them singletons; the top ten hold about 15%. The sample consisted of blood. The receptors originated from a woman aged 65 to 85 in good health.

V and J are TRBV21-1 and TRBJ2-1; the D segment call TRBD2 is taken from the table without a DNA check. TRBV21-1 is a listed pseudogene. There are 17 residues in the CDR3. This CDR3 is CASSKVRRGGERGEQFF. Here the CDR3 DNA reads TGTGCCAGCAGCAAAGTCAGAAGGGGAGGGGAGAGGGGTGAGCAGTTCTTC.

This clone is a singleton in its sample. The chain employs TRBV3-1 (or the pseudogene TRBV3-2) and TRBJ1-5; 8 positions match TRBD1. Trimming cost V 0 bases and J 8 bases; bases outside gene matches: 12. Germline CDR1 and CDR2: LGHDT and YNNKEL (reference sequence). The CDR3 covers 17 residues. For the CDR3, the DNA is TGTGCCAGCAGCCAAGAGAGGGGAAGACAGGGGAGAAAGCCCCAGCATTTT. This gives the protein CASSQERGRQGRKPQHF.